The 26 T cell receptor beta chains below come from one sample, sequenced in a study of blood T cell repertoires in COVID-19. Sequencing used immunoSEQ multiplex PCR; TCRdb keeps in-frame clones, though not all of them. The sample has some 400,000 clones, around 87% seen once. The material sequenced was PBMCs or T cells enriched from blood (not recorded which). All receptors derive from a man aged 30 to 39 who had recovered from COVID-19.

This clone was found once. The chain uses TRBV19 and TRBJ1-6, with a weak D call TRBD1 (5 bases). The CDR3 sequence is 14 residues long. Germline V gene data show CDR1 as LNHDA and CDR2 as SQIVND (reference sequence). V was shortened by 4 bases and J by 9 bases, with 13 bases between the two germline ends. Here the CDR3 reads CASSSTGGGSPLHF. The CDR3 DNA follows: TGTGCCAGTAGTAGTACCGGGGGAGGTTCACCCCTCCACTTT.

Here the CDR3 DNA reads TGTGCCAGCAGTTACTCGCTCCGCGGGGGGGCCCTGGATACGCAGTATTTT. Residues: CASSYSLRGGALDTQYF. The chain uses TRBV6-2 or TRBV6-3 and TRBJ2-3; 9 bases agree with TRBD2. In germline, CDR1 is MNHEY, CDR2 SVGEGT. CDR3 length: 17 amino acids. V gave up 0 bases and J gave up 6 bases; unmatched junction bases: 10.

In DNA form, the CDR3 reads TGTGCCAGCTCACCAGGGGCTCTATACGTCCAAAACATTCAGTACTTC. Protein product: CASSPGALYVQNIQYF. The V and J genes are TRBV18 and TRBJ2-4; a possible D gene is TRBD1 (5 bases). Trimming shortened V by 2 bases and J by 5 bases, and 16 bases separated the two germline ends. The germline V gene has CDR1 KGHSH and CDR2 LQKENI. This CDR3 is built from 16 residues.

This chain joins TRBV4-3 and TRBJ1-1; tentative D call: TRBD1 (5 bases). The ends were cut back, 5 bases at V and 5 bases at J, with 15 bases in the middle. The CDR3 covers 14 residues. Germline V gives CDR1 LGHNA, CDR2 YSLEER. CDR3 loop: CASSSGPGGTEAFF. The CDR3 DNA reads TGCGCCAGCAGCTCCGGGCCTGGGGGGACTGAAGCTTTCTTT.

For the CDR3, the DNA is TGCGCCAGCAGCTCAGGGACAGGGCTTACGGGCGGAACTGAAGCTTTCTTT. Residues: CASSSGTGLTGGTEAFF. The chain combines TRBV5-1 with TRBJ1-1; 9 bases map to TRBD1. Germline V gives CDR1 SGHRS, CDR2 YFSETQ. The CDR3 runs 17 residues. The V and J ends lost 3 bases and 5 bases, in that order; junction bases with no gene match: 14.

CDR3 region: CASRSSVGELFF. The DNA of the CDR3 is TGTGCCAGCAGATCCTCGGTGGGGGAGCTGTTTTTT. The chain links TRBV5-5 to TRBJ2-2; D call uncertain. The CDR3 has 12 amino acids. Germline values: CDR1 SGHKS, CDR2 YYEKEE (reference sequence). V gave up 5 bases and J gave up 8 bases, with 10 bases separating them.

This clone was recorded only once. J is TRBJ1-3 and V is TRBV9; no firm D call. The CDR3 consists of 15 residues. Germline-derived CDR1 and CDR2 are SGDLS and YYNGEE. The ends were cut back, 0 bases at V and 0 bases at J, with 7 bases in the middle. The CDR3 DNA reads as TGTGCCAGCAGCGTAGGGCAGGTCTCTGGAAACACCATATATTTT. Translation gives CASSVGQVSGNTIYF. Looking up the rest from reference TRBV9 and TRBJ1-3 gives the full variable domain: DSGVTQTPKHLITATGQRVTLRCSPRSGDLSVYWYQQSLDQGLQFLIQYYNGEERAKGNILERFSAQQFPDLHSELNLSSLELGDSALYFCASSVGQVSGNTIYFGEGSWLTVV.

This chain uses TRBV24-1 with TRBJ2-3, with D maybe TRBD1 (7 bases). Trimming left V 6 bases short and J 6 bases short, with 12 bases between. The CDR3 covers 13 residues. The germline V gene encodes CDR1 KGHDR and CDR2 SFDVKD. The chain's CDR3 is CATSRAGGDTQYF. CDR3 nucleotides: TGTGCCACCAGTAGGGCAGGGGGGGATACGCAGTATTTT.

The chain carries TRBV7-6 and TRBJ2-1, with 10 positions matching TRBD1. V trimming: 5 bases; J trimming: 2 bases; junction bases outside the gene matches: 6. This CDR3 region has 16 residues. Germline CDR1 is SGHVS and CDR2 is FNYEAQ. The chain's CDR3 is CASSGGQGGPYNEQFF. The CDR3 DNA follows: TGTGCCAGCAGCGGCGGACAGGGGGGCCCCTACAATGAGCAGTTCTTC.

V usage is TRBV5-1 and J usage is TRBJ2-3; TRBD1 might be the D (6 bases). Germline CDR1 is SGHRS and CDR2 is YFSETQ. The CDR3 is made up of 15 amino acids. Trimming left V 1 base short and J 3 bases short, with 12 bases between. Here the CDR3 reads CASSLQGPETDTQYF. CDR3 bases: TGCGCCAGCAGCTTGCAGGGGCCGGAAACAGATACGCAGTATTTT.

The chain carries TRBV3-1 (or the pseudogene TRBV3-2) and TRBJ2-1; 8 bases fit TRBD1. The CDR3 covers 13 residues. Germline lookup yields CDR1 LGHDT and CDR2 YNNKEL (reference sequence). V shed 4 bases, J shed 11 bases, and the junction held 7 bases outside the gene matches. Here the CDR3 DNA reads TGTGCCAGCAGCCTTGGACAGGGCGTTCAGCAGTTCTTC. Protein product: CASSLGQGVQQFF.

The chain employs TRBV10-3 and TRBJ1-2; TRBD1 agrees at 9 bases. The trim removed 10 bases at V and 6 bases at J, leaving 6 bases unmatched. The CDR3 has 12 amino acids. From germline, CDR1 is ENHRY and CDR2 SYGVKD. The CDR3 DNA follows: TGTGCCACCGCAACAGGGGGCGATGGCTACACCTTC. Its translation is CATATGGDGYTF.

This chain connects TRBV5-6 to TRBJ1-2; the match to TRBD1 covers 12 bases. CDR1 SGHDT and CDR2 YYEEEE come from the germline V gene. This CDR3 is built from 16 residues. With 4 bases clipped from V and 7 bases from J, the junction kept 11 bases outside the gene matches. CDR3 residues: CASSLGTGGAWAGYTF. The CDR3 DNA reads TGTGCCAGCAGCCTAGGGACAGGGGGCGCGTGGGCTGGCTACACCTTC.

The chain carries TRBV29-1 and TRBJ1-1, with D perhaps TRBD1 (5 bases). Trimming took 6 bases from V and 3 from J, leaving 14 bases between them. The germline V gene has CDR1 SQVTM and CDR2 ANQGSEA. CDR3 size: 13 residues. The CDR3 region has the DNA TGCAGCGTCGTTACAGGCCGCCACACTGAAGCTTTCTTT. Translation: CSVVTGRHTEAFF.

The rearrangement uses TRBV11-2 and TRBJ1-5; the D is unclear. The CDR3 is 17 amino acids. Germline CDR1 is SGHAT and CDR2 is FQNNGV. The V end lost 0 bases, the J end lost 0 bases, and 12 bases lay between the germline ends. CDR3 coding DNA: TGTGCCAGCAGCTTAGATTTTGACATCTATAGCAATCAGCCCCAGCATTTT. It is translated as CASSLDFDIYSNQPQHF. Full variable domain (outside the CDR3, taken from reference TRBV11-2 and TRBJ1-5): EAGVAQSPRYKIIEKRQSVAFWCNPISGHATLYWYQQILGQGPKLLIQFQNNGVVDDSQLPKDRFSAERLKGVDSTLKIQPAKLEDSAVYLCASSLDFDIYSNQPQHFGDGTRLSIL.

J is TRBJ1-2 and V is TRBV4-1; TRBD1 might be the D (5 bases). Looked up from germline, CDR1 is MGHRA and CDR2 is YSYEKL. V dropped 1 base and J dropped 7 bases, with 16 bases sitting between them. The CDR3 runs to 15 residues. The CDR3 nucleotides are TGCGCCAGCAGCCAAGGAGGCGGCCAGGGCTCTGGCTACACCTTC. Translating it yields CASSQGGGQGSGYTF.

The chain links TRBV11-3 to TRBJ2-1, with 9 bases identical to TRBD2. The CDR3 is 15 amino acids. Germline loops: CDR1 SGHNT, CDR2 YENEEA. Losses at the gene ends were 3 bases for V and 3 bases for J; bases not matched to a gene: 3. DNA for the CDR3: TGTGCCAGCAGCTTGTTTAGCGGGGGCTACAATGAGCAGTTCTTC. Translated: CASSLFSGGYNEQFF.

The chain carries TRBV3-1 (or the pseudogene TRBV3-2) and TRBJ1-2; 7 nucleotides align to TRBD1. CDR3 length: 16 residues. Germline CDR1 LGHDT, CDR2 YNNKEL (reference sequence). The V segment lost 4 bases and the J segment 0 bases; nucleotides outside the gene matches: 8. This CDR3 is CASSRTGASANYGYTF. CDR3 DNA sequence: TGTGCCAGCAGCCGCACAGGGGCCTCAGCTAACTATGGCTACACCTTC.

The V and J genes are TRBV7-2 and TRBJ1-5; 7 nucleotides align to TRBD1. The germline CDR1 and CDR2 sequences are SGHTA and FQGNSA. CDR3 size: 15 residues. Losses at the gene ends were 2 bases for V and 3 bases for J; bases not matched to a gene: 4. The DNA of the CDR3 is TGTGCCAGCAGCTTATCGGGACAGTACAATCAGCCCCAGCATTTT. Protein product: CASSLSGQYNQPQHF.

This clone appeared once. J is TRBJ1-3 and V is TRBV10-3; a weak D match, TRBD1 (6 bases). Germline loops: CDR1 ENHRY, CDR2 SYGVKD. CDR3 size: 16 residues. Deletions cut 6 bases from V and 0 bases from J, with 15 bases between. The CDR3 coding sequence is TGTGCCATCAGCCTGCGGACAGCGAACTCTGGAAACACCATATATTTT. This translates into CAISLRTANSGNTIYF.

In DNA, the CDR3 is TGTGCCAGCAGCGCCCGGGGGTGGGAGACCCAGTACTTC. Translating it yields CASSARGWETQYF. J is TRBJ2-5 and V is TRBV13; D is perhaps TRBD2 (6 bases). The CDR3 consists of 13 residues. Trimming pared 5 bases from V and 5 bases from J, leaving 12 bases between. CDR1 is PRHDT, CDR2 FYEKMQ, per germline (reference sequence).

The rearrangement uses TRBV5-6 and TRBJ1-5; D is unclear. Germline CDR1 and CDR2: SGHDT and YYEEEE. V dropped 2 bases and J dropped 1 base, with 7 bases sitting between them. The CDR3 totals 14 residues. This CDR3 reads CASSFRQSNQPQHF. The CDR3 DNA reads as TGTGCCAGCAGCTTCCGTCAGAGCAATCAGCCCCAGCATTTT.

The gene calls are TRBV7-9 and TRBJ1-1, with D perhaps TRBD1 (5 bases). V was shortened by 2 bases and J by 5 bases, with 18 bases between the two germline ends. This CDR3 is built from 16 residues. The germline gives CDR1 SEHNR, CDR2 FQNEAQ (reference sequence). CDR3 nucleotide sequence: TGTGCCAGCAGCTTACCCGGCCAGGGTTTGGGGACTGAAGCTTTCTTT. Residues: CASSLPGQGLGTEAFF. The full variable domain, with the rest looked up from reference TRBV7-9 and TRBJ1-1, is DTGVSQNPRHKITKRGQNVTFRCDPISEHNRLYWYRQTLGQGPEFLTYFQNEAQLEKSRLLSDRFSAERPKGSFSTLEIQRTEQGDSAMYLCASSLPGQGLGTEAFFGQGTRLTVV.

V usage is TRBV5-1 and J usage is TRBJ1-1, with a possible D match to TRBD1 (5 bases). V was clipped by 5 bases and J by 1 base, with 9 bases between them. Germline CDR1 reads SGHRS; CDR2 reads YFSETQ. This CDR3 comprises 13 residues. CDR3 coding DNA: TGCGCCAGCAGGACGACAGCGAACACTGAAGCTTTCTTT. Translation gives CASRTTANTEAFF.

The sample holds a few counts of this clone. This chain joins TRBV7-2 and TRBJ1-2; maybe TRBD1 (6 bases). CDR1 and CDR2 (germline): SGHTA, FQGNSA. V lost 5 bases to trimming and J lost 8 bases, with 18 bases between them. The CDR3 runs 14 residues. The CDR3 reads CASSPSTGLPGYTF. DNA of the CDR3: TGTGCCAGCAGCCCCTCTACAGGGCTCCCCGGCTACACCTTC.

The chain recombines TRBV24-1 with TRBJ2-1; no clear D. The germline gives CDR1 KGHDR, CDR2 SFDVKD. The CDR3 sequence is 17 residues long. V lost 6 bases to trimming and J lost 6 bases, with 23 bases between them. CDR3 nucleotides: TGTGCCACCAGTCTCCCCCTCGACAAGGCCATCCCCAATGAGCAGTTCTTC. It encodes CATSLPLDKAIPNEQFF.